This T cell receptor beta chain appears in the sequencing data of a study of T cells after yellow fever vaccination. General study points: Relatively few clonotypes were ones that appeared in both CD4 and CD8 compartments. Contamination by abundant bulk-population clonotypes could be present in FACS-sorted repertoires. Weaker in magnitude, the secondary response showed a faster peak on day 5 versus 15.

A process of 5'RACE template switching, which added a universal primer site and UMIs, was used to make TCR cDNA. TCRdb analysed the 5' RACE reads with MiXCR anew, one entry per CDR3 protein. The data hold 450,000 to 550,000 distinct CDR3 sequences, with under 25% observed a single time. In regard to this clonotype: No antigen is known for it.

This CDR3 comprises 18 residues. Looked up from germline, CDR1 is MNHEY and CDR2 is SVGEGT. J was trimmed by 0 bases and V by 5 bases; bases with no gene match: 8. The clonotype comes from a man younger than 40 who received the YFV17D yellow fever vaccine. This specimen was PBMCs, taken 15 days after the yellow fever booster vaccination. J is TRBJ2-6 and V is TRBV6-2 or TRBV6-3; TRBD1 agrees at 9 bases. CDR3: CASSPGTGLSSGANVLTF. CDR3 in DNA: TGTGCCAGCAGTCCTGGGACAGGGCTAAGCTCTGGGGCCAACGTCCTGACTTTC.